The rows below give T cell receptor beta chains drawn from one sample of a study of cytomegalovirus exposure and HLA in healthy donors. Generated by immunoSEQ multiplex PCR, the TCRdb table keeps only in-frame clones and is missing some. The data show around 190,000 clones, with roughly 86% seen just once and 7.2% held by the top ten. Sequenced material: PBMCs. These receptors all stem from a man aged 25 to 40 in good health and CMV-seropositive. CDR3s include the opening cysteine and the closing phenylalanine or tryptophan. The order of the fields is CDR3 DNA, CDR3 protein, J gene, clone size, D gene, V gene. D genes are given only for firm matches. The size of a clone is reported for some rows only, either as once, few or many, or as a class for expanded clones.

cdr3_nt: TGCGCCAGCAGCCAAGATGCACAGGGGGCAACTAATGAAAAACTGTTTTTT
cdr3_aa: CASSQDAQGATNEKLFF
j_call: TRBJ1-4
clone_size: NA
d_call: TRBD1
v_call: TRBV4-3

cdr3_nt: TGTGCCAGCAGCCTTGGGACAGGGGGCGGGTACGAGCAGTACTTC
cdr3_aa: CASSLGTGGGYEQYF
j_call: TRBJ2-7
clone_size: NA
d_call: TRBD1
v_call: TRBV5-5

cdr3_nt: TGTGCCAGCTCACCACGACCACACGGAGGAGACGAGCAGTACTTC
cdr3_aa: CASSPRPHGGDEQYF
j_call: TRBJ2-7
clone_size: NA
d_call: NA
v_call: TRBV18

cdr3_nt: TGTGCCAGCAGCCGGGACTCAGGGAGGGGCAACTATGGCTACACCTTC
cdr3_aa: CASSRDSGRGNYGYTF
j_call: TRBJ1-2
clone_size: once
d_call: NA
v_call: TRBV11-3

cdr3_nt: TGTGCCAGCAGACTATCCGCGAACACTGAAGCTTTCTTT
cdr3_aa: CASRLSANTEAFF
j_call: TRBJ1-1
clone_size: NA
d_call: NA
v_call: TRBV28

cdr3_nt: TGTGCCAGCAGCCCCCAGGGGGGCGGGGCCACCTACGAGCAGTACTTC
cdr3_aa: CASSPQGGGATYEQYF
j_call: TRBJ2-7
clone_size: NA
d_call: NA
v_call: TRBV5-4

cdr3_nt: TGTGCCAGCAGTGGGGGGAGACAGGGGACTTACGAGCAGTACTTC
cdr3_aa: CASSGGRQGTYEQYF
j_call: TRBJ2-7
clone_size: NA
d_call: TRBD1
v_call: TRBV25-1

cdr3_nt: TGTGCCAGCAGTACCTCGGGACAGATAGATACGCAGTATTTT
cdr3_aa: CASSTSGQIDTQYF
j_call: TRBJ2-3
clone_size: NA
d_call: TRBD1
v_call: TRBV25-1

cdr3_nt: TGCGCCAGCGGGGAAGGTGAGCAGTTCTTC
cdr3_aa: CASGEGEQFF
j_call: TRBJ2-1
clone_size: NA
d_call: NA
v_call: TRBV5-1

cdr3_nt: TGTGCCAGCAGCCCCCCCCGCTACGAGCAGTACTTC
cdr3_aa: CASSPPRYEQYF
j_call: TRBJ2-7
clone_size: NA
d_call: NA
v_call: TRBV28

cdr3_nt: TGTGCCAGCAGTGCTTTCGGGACAGGGGCCTACGAGCAGTACTTC
cdr3_aa: CASSAFGTGAYEQYF
j_call: TRBJ2-7
clone_size: NA
d_call: TRBD1
v_call: TRBV25-1

cdr3_nt: TGCAGCGTTTCTCGGACTAGTCCCTACGAGCAGTACTTC
cdr3_aa: CSVSRTSPYEQYF
j_call: TRBJ2-7
clone_size: NA
d_call: TRBD2
v_call: TRBV29-1

cdr3_nt: TGTGCCAGCAGCCTCAATCCGGGACCGGACCTTGAAAAACTGTTTTTT
cdr3_aa: CASSLNPGPDLEKLFF
j_call: TRBJ1-4
clone_size: NA
d_call: NA
v_call: TRBV4-2

cdr3_nt: TGTGCCAGCAGCTTAGCGGGGACAGCGGATCCCCAGTACTTC
cdr3_aa: CASSLAGTADPQYF
j_call: TRBJ2-5
clone_size: NA
d_call: TRBD1
v_call: TRBV7-9

cdr3_nt: TGTGCCAGCAGCTACGGATGGAACACTGAAGCTTTCTTT
cdr3_aa: CASSYGWNTEAFF
j_call: TRBJ1-1
clone_size: NA
d_call: NA
v_call: TRBV28

cdr3_nt: TGTGCCAGCAGTGAATGGGCAGCCACAAACACCGGGGAGCTGTTTTTT
cdr3_aa: CASSEWAATNTGELFF
j_call: TRBJ2-2
clone_size: NA
d_call: NA
v_call: TRBV2

cdr3_nt: TGTGCCAGCAGCCTGGGACAGGGGGCTTCGGATGGCTACACCTTC
cdr3_aa: CASSLGQGASDGYTF
j_call: TRBJ1-2
clone_size: NA
d_call: TRBD1
v_call: TRBV7-9

cdr3_nt: TGTGCCAGCAGCTGGGGACTAGCGGGAGTTGGCGGGGAGCTGTTTTTT
cdr3_aa: CASSWGLAGVGGELFF
j_call: TRBJ2-2
clone_size: NA
d_call: TRBD2
v_call: TRBV7-2

cdr3_nt: TGTGCCAGCAGTTACGGGCGCTATGGCTACACCTTC
cdr3_aa: CASSYGRYGYTF
j_call: TRBJ1-2
clone_size: few
d_call: NA
v_call: TRBV6-5

cdr3_nt: TGTGCCAGCAGTCAATACAGCGTCTACGAGCAGTACTTC
cdr3_aa: CASSQYSVYEQYF
j_call: TRBJ2-7
clone_size: NA
d_call: NA
v_call: TRBV6-6

cdr3_nt: TGCGCCAGCAGCCAAGGGACTAGCGGGGCGTGGGAGACCCAGTACTTC
cdr3_aa: CASSQGTSGAWETQYF
j_call: TRBJ2-5
clone_size: once
d_call: TRBD2
v_call: TRBV4-3

cdr3_nt: TGTGCTTCGCGGGCAGGGGGCATTGAAAAACTGTTTTTT
cdr3_aa: CASRAGGIEKLFF
j_call: TRBJ1-4
clone_size: NA
d_call: TRBD1
v_call: TRBV2

cdr3_nt: TGTGCCAGCAGCTTGTGGGACCCCTACGAGCAGTACTTC
cdr3_aa: CASSLWDPYEQYF
j_call: TRBJ2-7
clone_size: NA
d_call: NA
v_call: TRBV7-2

cdr3_nt: TGTGCCAGCAGCTTGGGGGACTTCTCCAATGAGCAGTTCTTC
cdr3_aa: CASSLGDFSNEQFF
j_call: TRBJ2-1
clone_size: few
d_call: NA
v_call: TRBV2

cdr3_nt: TGTGCCAGCAGCCCCTATCGGGGGTGGACTGAAGCTTTCTTT
cdr3_aa: CASSPYRGWTEAFF
j_call: TRBJ1-1
clone_size: NA
d_call: NA
v_call: TRBV9

cdr3_nt: TGTGCCAGCAGTCTCGGACAGGGGGCATCTTTCTTT
cdr3_aa: CASSLGQGASFF
j_call: TRBJ1-1
clone_size: NA
d_call: TRBD1
v_call: TRBV2

cdr3_nt: TGTGCCATCTCCCCGTTAGGCGGAGTCTATGGCTACACCTTC
cdr3_aa: CAISPLGGVYGYTF
j_call: TRBJ1-2
clone_size: NA
d_call: NA
v_call: TRBV6-5

cdr3_nt: TGTGCCAGCCGGCGGAACTATGGCTACACCTTC
cdr3_aa: CASRRNYGYTF
j_call: TRBJ1-2
clone_size: NA
d_call: NA
v_call: TRBV28

cdr3_nt: TGTGCCAGCAGCCTGCCAAGCTCCTACGAGCAGTACTTC
cdr3_aa: CASSLPSSYEQYF
j_call: TRBJ2-7
clone_size: NA
d_call: NA
v_call: TRBV11-1

cdr3_nt: TGTGCCAGCAGTTACACGGGGGCTCCTAATGAAAAACTGTTTTTT
cdr3_aa: CASSYTGAPNEKLFF
j_call: TRBJ1-4
clone_size: NA
d_call: NA
v_call: TRBV6-5

cdr3_nt: TGTGCCAGCAGTTTACAGGGGAGGACAGATACGCAGTATTTT
cdr3_aa: CASSLQGRTDTQYF
j_call: TRBJ2-3
clone_size: NA
d_call: NA
v_call: TRBV27

cdr3_nt: TGCGCCTCCCGGGGGGAAGCGGATACGCAGTATTTT
cdr3_aa: CASRGEADTQYF
j_call: TRBJ2-3
clone_size: NA
d_call: TRBD2
v_call: TRBV4-1

cdr3_nt: TGTGCCAGCAGTCAACAGGGTTCAGGCGAGCAGTACTTC
cdr3_aa: CASSQQGSGEQYF
j_call: TRBJ2-7
clone_size: NA
d_call: NA
v_call: TRBV27

cdr3_nt: TGTGCCAGCAGCATAGGACAGGGAACTACTGAAGCTTTCTTT
cdr3_aa: CASSIGQGTTEAFF
j_call: TRBJ1-1
clone_size: once
d_call: TRBD1
v_call: TRBV5-6

cdr3_nt: TGTGCCAGCAGCCCCCGACAGGGGGGCTCCTCTGGGGCCAACGTCCTGACTTTC
cdr3_aa: CASSPRQGGSSGANVLTF
j_call: TRBJ2-6
clone_size: NA
d_call: TRBD1
v_call: TRBV9

cdr3_nt: TGTGCCAGCAGTTTATCGTCAGGGAAAGGGGAGCTGTTTTTT
cdr3_aa: CASSLSSGKGELFF
j_call: TRBJ2-2
clone_size: NA
d_call: NA
v_call: TRBV27

cdr3_nt: TGCAGCGCTCACGACAGGGGCGGCACAGATACGCAGTATTTT
cdr3_aa: CSAHDRGGTDTQYF
j_call: TRBJ2-3
clone_size: NA
d_call: TRBD1
v_call: TRBV29-1

cdr3_nt: TGTGCCAGCAGCTTGGTGTACGGTACCTACGAGCAGTACTTC
cdr3_aa: CASSLVYGTYEQYF
j_call: TRBJ2-7
clone_size: NA
d_call: NA
v_call: TRBV5-6

cdr3_nt: TGTGCCAGCAGTTCTGAGTCAGGGGACGACACTGAAGCTTTCTTT
cdr3_aa: CASSSESGDDTEAFF
j_call: TRBJ1-1
clone_size: NA
d_call: NA
v_call: TRBV27

cdr3_nt: TGCGCCAGCAGCTTGGGCCAGACTTCTAGCACAGATACGCAGTATTTT
cdr3_aa: CASSLGQTSSTDTQYF
j_call: TRBJ2-3
clone_size: NA
d_call: NA
v_call: TRBV5-1

cdr3_nt: TGTGCCAGCAAACGGGGTTCCTACGAGCAGTACTTC
cdr3_aa: CASKRGSYEQYF
j_call: TRBJ2-7
clone_size: NA
d_call: NA
v_call: TRBV2

cdr3_nt: TGTGCCAGCAAAGGGGGCAACCCCTACGAGCAGTACTTC
cdr3_aa: CASKGGNPYEQYF
j_call: TRBJ2-7
clone_size: NA
d_call: TRBD1
v_call: TRBV7-2

cdr3_nt: TGTGCCAGCAGCTCGCGGACACCACTCAATCAGCCCCAGCATTTT
cdr3_aa: CASSSRTPLNQPQHF
j_call: TRBJ1-5
clone_size: NA
d_call: NA
v_call: TRBV5-6

cdr3_nt: TGTGCCAGCAGCCCTCGAGGGACTAGCGGGATTCAAGATACGCAGTATTTT
cdr3_aa: CASSPRGTSGIQDTQYF
j_call: TRBJ2-3
clone_size: NA
d_call: TRBD2
v_call: TRBV9

cdr3_nt: TGTGCCTGCAAAGGACAGAGGACGAACACCGGGGAGCTGTTTTTT
cdr3_aa: CACKGQRTNTGELFF
j_call: TRBJ2-2
clone_size: NA
d_call: NA
v_call: TRBV30

cdr3_nt: TGTGCCAGCAGACCTCGCCGGGCACCTTTGACCTACGAGCAGTACTTC
cdr3_aa: CASRPRRAPLTYEQYF
j_call: TRBJ2-7
clone_size: NA
d_call: NA
v_call: TRBV14

cdr3_nt: TGCGCCAGCAGCCAAGACATCGCCCTAACAGGGAGCGGATTCTATGGCTACACCTTC
cdr3_aa: CASSQDIALTGSGFYGYTF
j_call: TRBJ1-2
clone_size: NA
d_call: NA
v_call: TRBV4-1

cdr3_nt: TGTGCCAGCAGCACCGGGACAGGGACGCGCGCTTTCTTT
cdr3_aa: CASSTGTGTRAFF
j_call: TRBJ1-1
clone_size: NA
d_call: TRBD1
v_call: TRBV7-3